These 28 T cell receptor beta chains came from one sample sequenced in a study of identical twins. Using its own MiXCR run on the 5' RACE reads, TCRdb lists one record per CDR3 protein. This table has 510,000 or so distinct CDR3 sequences, roughly 15% appearing once. This sample also belongs to another study, concerning yellow fever vaccine responses in identical twins.

Input material: CD4+ T cells sorted from blood. The receptors were gathered from a woman under 30 in good health.

In this sample, this clonotype turned up a few times. This chain joins TRBV3-1 and TRBJ2-1; 7 bases are shared with TRBD2. The V segment lost 4 bases and the J segment 5 bases; nucleotides outside the gene matches: 8. This CDR3 is 15 amino acids long. From germline, CDR1 is LGHDT and CDR2 YNNKEL (reference sequence). The CDR3 loop reads CASSPLVGGNNEQFF. CDR3 coding DNA: TGTGCCAGCAGCCCCCTGGTGGGAGGGAACAATGAGCAGTTCTTC.

This clonotype showed up just a few times. The CDR3 reads CASSLDRAAGGQETQYF. The CDR3 coding sequence is TGTGCCAGCAGCTTAGATCGTGCTGCGGGAGGGCAAGAGACCCAGTACTTC. The chain employs TRBV11-2 and TRBJ2-5; 9 bases line up with TRBD2. V gave up 0 bases and J gave up 2 bases; unmatched junction bases: 7. CDR1 is SGHAT and CDR2 is FQNNGV in the germline V gene. The CDR3 extends over 17 amino acids.

This clonotype was detected a few times. The gene calls are TRBV5-1 and TRBJ2-7; D is possibly TRBD1 or TRBD2 (5 bases each). Trimming pared 2 bases from V and 1 base from J, leaving 10 bases between. The germline V gene encodes CDR1 SGHRS and CDR2 YFSETQ. The CDR3 consists of 14 residues. In DNA form, the CDR3 reads TGCGCCAGCAGCTTCGGGACCCAGTCCTACGAGCAGTACTTC. Amino acids: CASSFGTQSYEQYF.

This chain connects TRBV28 to TRBJ1-5; D is unresolved. Germline CDR1 and CDR2: MDHEN and SYDVKM. The V end was cut by 5 bases, the J end by 7 bases, with 12 bases between. The CDR3 length is 13 residues. The CDR3 sequence: CASSPVGYQPQHF. In nucleotides, the CDR3 is TGTGCCAGCAGTCCCGTGGGGTACCAGCCCCAGCATTTT.

The sample holds a few counts of this clonotype. The rearrangement uses TRBV3-1 and TRBJ2-5, with D tentatively TRBD1 (6 bases). V was pared by 4 bases and J by 14 bases, with 20 bases between. This CDR3 has 13 residues. Germline loops: CDR1 LGHDT, CDR2 YNNKEL (reference sequence). This chain's CDR3 is CASSPLRQAIYYF. CDR3 coding DNA: TGTGCCAGCAGCCCACTAAGACAGGCCATCTATTACTTC.

This chain uses TRBV20-1 with TRBJ2-7; 8 positions agree with TRBD1. Germline V lookup: CDR1 DFQATT, CDR2 SNEGSKA (reference sequence). The length of the CDR3 is 16 residues. Unmatched junction bases numbered 10, after V lost 0 bases and J lost 3 bases. CDR3 sequence: CSARDPGQGTFYEQYF. The CDR3, as DNA: TGCAGTGCTAGAGACCCCGGACAGGGCACCTTCTACGAGCAGTACTTC.

V gene TRBV11-3 combines with J gene TRBJ2-1, with unresolved D. Deletions cut 6 bases from V and 12 bases from J, with 12 bases between. This CDR3 is 11 amino acids long. Germline CDR1 is SGHNT and CDR2 is YENEEA. The CDR3 coding sequence is TGTGCCAGCAGGCAGGACGGGCGGCAGTTCTTC. Translated: CASRQDGRQFF.

This rearrangement joins TRBV29-1 to TRBJ1-1, with no clear D. The ends were cut back, 5 bases at V and 4 bases at J, with 11 bases in the middle. Per the germline V gene, CDR1 is SQVTM and CDR2 is ANQGSEA. The CDR3 spans 12 residues. The CDR3 DNA sequence: TGCAGCGTTAACACCCTGGCCACTGAAGCTTTCTTT. This encodes CSVNTLATEAFF. Full variable domain (remainder filled in from reference TRBV29-1 and TRBJ1-1): SAVISQKPSRDICQRGTSLTIQCQVDSQVTMMFWYRQQPGQSLTLIATANQGSEATYESGFVIDKFPISRPNLTFSTLTVSNMSPEDSSIYLCSVNTLATEAFFGQGTRLTVV.

This clonotype occurred a few times. The CDR3 is CASSLRTGTYEQYV. CDR3 in DNA: TGTGCCAGCAGTCTCAGGACAGGGACCTACGAGCAGTACGTC. The chain uses TRBV28 and TRBJ2-7; 8 bases map to TRBD1. Trimming cost V 5 bases and J 2 bases; bases outside gene matches: 5. This CDR3 spans 14 amino acids. The germline V gene encodes CDR1 MDHEN and CDR2 SYDVKM.

This sequence joins TRBV7-9 and TRBJ2-4; D unclear. The CDR3 totals 16 residues. The germline gives CDR1 SEHNR, CDR2 FQNEAQ (reference sequence). The V end lost 5 bases, the J end lost 0 bases, and 14 bases lay between the germline ends. The CDR3 DNA sequence: TGTGCCAGCAGCGAAGGTGGACCTGTAGCCAAAAACATTCAGTACTTC. It specifies CASSEGGPVAKNIQYF.

This clonotype was seen at least ten times. V and J are TRBV5-4 and TRBJ1-1, with 7 positions matching TRBD1. The CDR3 loop spans 16 amino acids. The V segment lost 1 base and the J segment 4 bases; nucleotides outside the gene matches: 10. In germline, CDR1 is SGHNT, CDR2 YYREEE (reference sequence). CDR3 coding DNA: TGTGCCAGCAGCTTGCTTGCCGGGACAGTCGGCACTGAAGCTTTCTTT. Translating it yields CASSLLAGTVGTEAFF. Combining the CDR3 with reference TRBV5-4 and TRBJ1-1 gives the whole variable domain ETGVTQSPTHLIKTRGQQVTLRCSSQSGHNTVSWYQQALGQGPQFIFQYYREEENGRGNFPPRFSGLQFPNYSSELNVNALELDDSALYLCASSLLAGTVGTEAFFGQGTRLTVV.

This clonotype turned up a few times. The chain combines TRBV6-5 with TRBJ1-1; maybe TRBD1 (5 bases). CDR3 length: 14 amino acids. CDR1 is MNHEY, CDR2 SVGAGI, per germline. Trimming removed 2 bases at V and 1 base at J, with 8 bases between. The CDR3 region has the DNA TGTGCCAGCAGTTACGGCAGGGCGAACACTGAAGCTTTCTTT. Translated: CASSYGRANTEAFF.

The sample holds many counts of this clonotype. This rearrangement joins TRBV20-1 to TRBJ2-3; 10 bases are shared with TRBD2. Trimming removed 3 bases from V and 6 bases from J; junction bases left unmatched: 6. CDR3 length equals 14 residues. CDR1 is DFQATT, CDR2 SNEGSKA, per germline (reference sequence). The CDR3 is CSASLAGVRDTQYF. The CDR3 DNA reads TGCAGTGCTAGCCTAGCGGGGGTACGGGATACGCAGTATTTT.

This chain links TRBV3-1 with TRBJ2-2; D is uncertain. This CDR3 comprises 14 residues. V was cut by 1 base and J by 1 base, with 4 bases left in between. Germline assignment: CDR1 LGHDT and CDR2 YNNKEL (reference sequence). In DNA form, the CDR3 reads TGTGCCAGCAGCCAAGCGGTGAACACCGGGGAGCTGTTTTTT. Translating gives CASSQAVNTGELFF.

In nucleotides, the CDR3 is TGTGCCAGCAGCCTACGGAGGGGGACGGAGACCCAGTACTTC. It yields the protein CASSLRRGTETQYF. V is TRBV12-3 or TRBV12-4 and J is TRBJ2-5; D may be TRBD1 or TRBD2 (6 bases each). Trimming cost V 6 bases and J 5 bases, with 16 bases left between them. The CDR3 runs to 14 residues.

Turning to this clonotype: This may come from a read error, since a much larger clone is one base off. The chain combines TRBV3-1 with TRBJ2-5; D not resolved. This CDR3 spans 12 amino acids. Germline lookup yields CDR1 LGHDT and CDR2 YNNKEL (reference sequence). The V and J ends lost 5 bases and 7 bases respectively, with 11 bases between them. CDR3: CASSKATGTQYF. In DNA form, the CDR3 reads TGTGCCAGCAGCAAAGCTACGGGGACCCAGTACTTC.

The CDR3 reads CSARGAGLRTEAFF. The CDR3 DNA reads as TGCAGTGCTAGAGGAGCAGGGCTAAGGACTGAAGCTTTCTTT. This chain joins TRBV20-1 and TRBJ1-1; D might be TRBD1 (5 bases). V shed 1 base and J shed 5 bases, with 14 bases lying between them. CDR3 length: 14 residues. The germline gives CDR1 DFQATT, CDR2 SNEGSKA (reference sequence).

The J gene is TRBJ2-7, the V gene TRBV29-1; 14 nucleotides align to TRBD2. J gave up 6 bases and V 6 bases, and 7 bases lay outside the gene matches. Germline CDR1 is SQVTM and CDR2 is ANQGSEA. CDR3 length: 14 residues. For the CDR3, the DNA is TGCAGCGTCGGGACTAGCGGGAGATTGGGCGAGCAGTACTTC. Protein sequence: CSVGTSGRLGEQYF.

This clonotype was detected ten times or more. The genes are TRBV5-1 and TRBJ2-1; 11 positions match TRBD2. The trim removed 4 bases at V and 7 bases at J, leaving 7 bases unmatched. Per germline, CDR1 SGHRS and CDR2 YFSETQ. This CDR3 is 15 amino acids long. The CDR3 nucleotides are TGCGCCAGCAGCCCCCTGGCTAGCGGGAGGAATGAGCAGTTCTTC. Translated, it gives CASSPLASGRNEQFF.

The gene calls are TRBV7-6 and TRBJ2-1, with D possibly TRBD1 on 5 matching bases. This CDR3 is 16 amino acids long. Germline CDR1 is SGHVS and CDR2 is FNYEAQ. The V gene lost 0 bases and the J gene lost 7 bases, with 16 bases spanning the gap. As DNA, the CDR3 is TGTGCCAGCAGCTTAGCGTGGGGCAGGGATGGAAATGAGCAGTTCTTC. This translates into CASSLAWGRDGNEQFF.

The chain links TRBV20-1 to TRBJ2-3, with TRBD2 matching 9 bases. Per germline, CDR1 DFQATT and CDR2 SNEGSKA (reference sequence). The CDR3 has 15 amino acids. V lost 5 bases and J lost 2; bases outside the gene matches: 8. DNA of the CDR3: TGCAGTGCTGGACTAGCGAGGGGGACCACAGATACGCAGTATTTT. Amino acids: CSAGLARGTTDTQYF.

The sample holds a few counts of this clonotype. The chain joins TRBV20-1 to TRBJ2-2, with 7 bases matching TRBD2. The germline gives CDR1 DFQATT, CDR2 SNEGSKA (reference sequence). J gave up 3 bases and V 4 bases, and 8 bases lay outside the gene matches. This CDR3 spans 15 amino acids. CDR3 nucleotide sequence: TGCAGTGCTAAAGGAACAGCGGGGCACACCGGGGAGCTGTTTTTT. This codes for CSAKGTAGHTGELFF.

The chain links TRBV3-1 to TRBJ2-5; 11 nucleotides match TRBD1. The V and J ends lost 6 bases and 4 bases, in that order; junction bases with no gene match: 1. The CDR3 sequence is 13 residues long. Germline lookup yields CDR1 LGHDT and CDR2 YNNKEL (reference sequence). DNA of the CDR3: TGTGCCAGCAGGGACAGGGGGCGAGAGACCCAGTACTTC. The encoded protein is CASRDRGRETQYF.

The chain carries TRBV18 and TRBJ1-1; D unresolved. Germline V lookup: CDR1 KGHSH, CDR2 LQKENI. This CDR3 contains 14 residues. Trimming shortened V by 8 bases and J by 4 bases, and 17 bases separated the two germline ends. The CDR3, as DNA: TGTGCCAGCCGACGTGCGGGCTCGGGCACTGAAGCTTTCTTT. Translation: CASRRAGSGTEAFF.

The chain employs TRBV7-9 and TRBJ2-3; D is possibly TRBD1 or TRBD2 (6 bases each). Per the germline V gene, CDR1 is SEHNR and CDR2 is FQNEAQ (reference sequence). V lost 8 bases and J lost 4, with 19 bases in between. The CDR3 length is 15 residues. The CDR3 protein is CASGPGGPKPDTQYF. CDR3 nucleotides: TGTGCCAGCGGCCCCGGGGGCCCGAAACCAGATACGCAGTATTTT. The full variable domain, with the rest looked up from reference TRBV7-9 and TRBJ2-3, is DTGVSQNPRHKITKRGQNVTFRCDPISEHNRLYWYRQTLGQGPEFLTYFQNEAQLEKSRLLSDRFSAERPKGSFSTLEIQRTEQGDSAMYLCASGPGGPKPDTQYFGPGTRLTVL.

This clonotype was counted a few times. The gene calls are TRBV5-1 and TRBJ2-3, with D perhaps assigned TRBD1 or TRBD2 (8 bases each). The CDR3 spans 17 residues. V was trimmed by 4 bases and J by 2 bases, leaving 20 bases between them. From germline, CDR1 is SGHRS and CDR2 YFSETQ. The CDR3 sequence: CASSTQGAGGTTDTQYF. CDR3 nucleotide sequence: TGCGCCAGCAGCACCCAGGGGGCGGGGGGTACCACAGATACGCAGTATTTT. The variable domain in full, completed from reference TRBV5-1 and TRBJ2-3, reads KAGVTQTPRYLIKTRGQQVTLSCSPISGHRSVSWYQQTPGQGLQFLFEYFSETQRNKGNFPGRFSGRQFSNSRSEMNVSTLELGDSALYLCASSTQGAGGTTDTQYFGPGTRLTVL.

This chain links TRBV6-1 with TRBJ2-3; D gene unclear. This CDR3 comprises 16 residues. Germline lookup yields CDR1 MNHNS and CDR2 SASEGT. V lost 6 bases and J 2 bases, leaving 18 bases between the germline ends. The CDR3 DNA reads as TGTGCCAGCAGCCCGCGTGGTCTAATACTCACAGATACGCAGTATTTT. Its translation: CASSPRGLILTDTQYF.

The J gene is TRBJ1-2, the V gene TRBV2; no definite D call. In germline, CDR1 is SNHLY, CDR2 FYNNEI. Between the trimmed V and J ends, which lost 4 bases and 6 bases, there was a span of 15 bases. The CDR3 has 14 residues. The CDR3 reads CASSGADGIHGYTF. Here the CDR3 DNA reads TGTGCCAGCAGTGGGGCAGACGGAATACATGGCTACACCTTC.